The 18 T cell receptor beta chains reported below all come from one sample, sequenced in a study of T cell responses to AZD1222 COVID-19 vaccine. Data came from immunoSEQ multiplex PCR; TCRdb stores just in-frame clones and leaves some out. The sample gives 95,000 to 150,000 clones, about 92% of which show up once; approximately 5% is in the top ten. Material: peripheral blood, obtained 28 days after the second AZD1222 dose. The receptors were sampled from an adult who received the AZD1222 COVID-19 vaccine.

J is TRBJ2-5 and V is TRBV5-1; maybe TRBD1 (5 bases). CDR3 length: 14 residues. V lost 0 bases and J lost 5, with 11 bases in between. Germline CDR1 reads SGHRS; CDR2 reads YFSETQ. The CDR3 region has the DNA TGCGCCAGCAGCTTGGAAGGGGTTCGGGAGACCCAGTACTTC. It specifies CASSLEGVRETQYF.

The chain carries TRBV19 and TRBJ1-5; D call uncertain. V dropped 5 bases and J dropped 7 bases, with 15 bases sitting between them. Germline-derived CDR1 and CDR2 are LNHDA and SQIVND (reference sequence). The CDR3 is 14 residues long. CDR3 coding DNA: TGTGCCAGTAGTTTGGCCGGTCATGGCCAGCCCCAGCATTTT. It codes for CASSLAGHGQPQHF.

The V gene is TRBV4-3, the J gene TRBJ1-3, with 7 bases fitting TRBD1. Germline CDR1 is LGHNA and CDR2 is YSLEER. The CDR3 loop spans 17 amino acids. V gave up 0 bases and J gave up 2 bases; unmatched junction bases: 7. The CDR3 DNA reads TGCGCCAGCAGCCAAGAAGCCCAGGACAGGACTGGAAACACCATATATTTT. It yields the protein CASSQEAQDRTGNTIYF.

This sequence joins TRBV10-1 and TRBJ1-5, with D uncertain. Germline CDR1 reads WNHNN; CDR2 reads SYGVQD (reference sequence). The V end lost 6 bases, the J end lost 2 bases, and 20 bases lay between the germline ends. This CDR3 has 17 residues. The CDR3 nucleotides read TGCGCCAGCAGGCCGGGAGTAGCGTATGTGGGCAATCAGCCCCAGCATTTT. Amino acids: CASRPGVAYVGNQPQHF.

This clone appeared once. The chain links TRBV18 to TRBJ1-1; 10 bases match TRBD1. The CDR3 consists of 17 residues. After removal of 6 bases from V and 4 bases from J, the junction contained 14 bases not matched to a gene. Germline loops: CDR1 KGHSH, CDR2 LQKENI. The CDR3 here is CASSPTTGQGSPTEAFF. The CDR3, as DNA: TGTGCCAGCTCCCCGACCACGGGACAGGGGTCCCCCACTGAAGCTTTCTTT.

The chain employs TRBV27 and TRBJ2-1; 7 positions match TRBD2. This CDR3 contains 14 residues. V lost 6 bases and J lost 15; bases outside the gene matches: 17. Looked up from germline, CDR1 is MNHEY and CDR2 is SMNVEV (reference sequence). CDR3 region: CASRRGGFIVGLFF. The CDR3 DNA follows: TGTGCCAGCAGACGGGGAGGGTTTATCGTCGGGCTGTTCTTC.

The CDR3 nucleotides read TGCGCCAGCAGCTTCTTGACAGGCTCTAGCACAGATACGCAGTATTTT. Its translation: CASSFLTGSSTDTQYF. This chain connects TRBV5-1 to TRBJ2-3; possibly TRBD1 for D (6 bases). This CDR3 is built from 16 residues. Looked up from germline, CDR1 is SGHRS and CDR2 is YFSETQ. Trimming removed 2 bases from V and 0 bases from J, with 13 bases in between.

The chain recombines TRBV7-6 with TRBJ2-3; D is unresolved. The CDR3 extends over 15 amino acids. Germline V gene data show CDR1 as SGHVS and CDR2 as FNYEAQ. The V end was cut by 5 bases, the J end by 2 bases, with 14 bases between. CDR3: CASSPRGAYTDTQYF. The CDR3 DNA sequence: TGTGCCAGCAGCCCCAGAGGTGCCTACACAGATACGCAGTATTTT.

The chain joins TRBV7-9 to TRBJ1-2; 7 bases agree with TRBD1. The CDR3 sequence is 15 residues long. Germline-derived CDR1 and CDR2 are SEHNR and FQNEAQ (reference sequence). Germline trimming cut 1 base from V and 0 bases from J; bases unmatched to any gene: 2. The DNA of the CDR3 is TGTGCCAGCAGCTTAGGGGACAGAGCTAACTATGGCTACACCTTC. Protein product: CASSLGDRANYGYTF.

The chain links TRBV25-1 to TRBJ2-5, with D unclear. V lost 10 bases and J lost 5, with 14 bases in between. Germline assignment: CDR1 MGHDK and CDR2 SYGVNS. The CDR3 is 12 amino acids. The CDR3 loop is CATMTRRETQYF. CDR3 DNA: TGTGCCACCATGACTCGTCGGGAGACCCAGTACTTC.

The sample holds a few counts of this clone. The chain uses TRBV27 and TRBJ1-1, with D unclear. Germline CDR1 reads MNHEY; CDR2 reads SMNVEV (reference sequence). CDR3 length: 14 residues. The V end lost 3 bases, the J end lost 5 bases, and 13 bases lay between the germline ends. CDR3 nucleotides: TGTGCCAGCAGTTTTTCCGGAGGGTATACTGAAGCTTTCTTT. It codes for CASSFSGGYTEAFF.

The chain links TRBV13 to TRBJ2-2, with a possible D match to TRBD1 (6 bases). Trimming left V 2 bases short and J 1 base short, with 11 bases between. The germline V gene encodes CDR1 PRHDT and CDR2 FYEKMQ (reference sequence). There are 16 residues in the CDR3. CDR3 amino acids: CASSLFPGENTGELFF. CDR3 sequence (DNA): TGTGCCAGCAGCTTATTTCCAGGGGAGAACACCGGGGAGCTGTTTTTT. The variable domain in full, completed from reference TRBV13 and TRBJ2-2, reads AAGVIQSPRHLIKEKRETATLKCYPIPRHDTVYWYQQGPGQDPQFLISFYEKMQSDKGSIPDRFSAQQFSDYHSELNMSSLELGDSALYFCASSLFPGENTGELFFGEGSRLTVL.

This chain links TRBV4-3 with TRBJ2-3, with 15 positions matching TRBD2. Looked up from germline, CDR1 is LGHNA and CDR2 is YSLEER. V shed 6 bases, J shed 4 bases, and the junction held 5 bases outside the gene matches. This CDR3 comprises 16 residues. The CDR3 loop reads CASRRGLAGGSDTQYF. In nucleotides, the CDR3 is TGCGCCAGCAGACGAGGACTAGCGGGGGGGTCAGATACGCAGTATTTT.

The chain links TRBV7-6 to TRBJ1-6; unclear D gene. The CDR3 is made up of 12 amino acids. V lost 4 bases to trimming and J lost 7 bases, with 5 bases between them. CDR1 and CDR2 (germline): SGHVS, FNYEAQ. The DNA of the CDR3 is TGTGCCAGCAGCTCAACAAATTCACCCCTCCACTTT. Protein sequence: CASSSTNSPLHF.

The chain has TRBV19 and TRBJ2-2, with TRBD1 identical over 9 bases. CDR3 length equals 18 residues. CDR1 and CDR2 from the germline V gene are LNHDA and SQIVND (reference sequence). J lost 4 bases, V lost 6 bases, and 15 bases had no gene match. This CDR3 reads CASRERLTGGRTTGELFF. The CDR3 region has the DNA TGTGCCAGTAGGGAGAGACTAACAGGGGGCCGGACCACCGGGGAGCTGTTTTTT.

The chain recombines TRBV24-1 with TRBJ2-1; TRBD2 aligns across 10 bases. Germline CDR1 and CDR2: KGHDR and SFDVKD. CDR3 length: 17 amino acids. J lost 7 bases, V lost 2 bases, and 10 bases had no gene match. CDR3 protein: CATSDSSGRANLNEQFF. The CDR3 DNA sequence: TGTGCCACCAGTGATTCCAGCGGGAGGGCCAATTTAAATGAGCAGTTCTTC.

CDR3 sequence (DNA): TGTGCCAGCAGCGTAGTTCAGGGGAACAATTCACCCCTCCACTTT. The encoded protein is CASSVVQGNNSPLHF. The V gene is TRBV9, the J gene TRBJ1-6; TRBD1 might be the D (6 bases). Germline CDR1 and CDR2: SGDLS and YYNGEE. The CDR3 is made up of 15 amino acids. Trimming took off 0 bases at V and 7 bases at J, with 11 bases between the two ends.

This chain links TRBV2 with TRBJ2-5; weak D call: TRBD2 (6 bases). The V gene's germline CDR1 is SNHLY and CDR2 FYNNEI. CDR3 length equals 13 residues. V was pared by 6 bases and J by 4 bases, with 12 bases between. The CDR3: CASRKIGGETQYF. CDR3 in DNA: TGTGCCAGCAGGAAAATCGGGGGAGAGACCCAGTACTTC.